This is a list of T cell receptor beta chains from one sample in a study of response to subunit inactivated influenza vaccine. TCRdb re-derived calls from the RT-PCR reads in MiXCR, one entry per CDR3 protein. The data show fewer than 650,000 distinct CDR3 sequences, roughly 13% seen once. The specimen comprised PBMCs from blood, sampled more than 35 days after vaccination. These receptors all come from a man aged 50-59 years who received an inactivated influenza vaccine. Both conserved end residues are part of each CDR3. The D gene is left open where the match is weak. The size of a clone is reported for some rows only, either as once, few or many, or as a class for expanded clones.

clone size | J gene | V gene | D gene | CDR3 protein | CDR3 DNA
- | TRBJ2-1 | TRBV28 | - | CASRPIIVVHEQFF | TGTGCCAGCAGACCCATCATTGTAGTCCATGAGCAGTTCTTC
- | TRBJ2-3 | TRBV6-2/TRBV6-3 | - | CASTPSGGDTQYF | TGTGCCAGCACCCCTAGTGGGGGGGATACGCAGTATTTT
many | TRBJ2-7 | TRBV12-3/TRBV12-4 | - | CASSSQGSGEQYF | TGTGCCAGCAGTTCCCAGGGTTCCGGCGAGCAGTACTTC
once | TRBJ2-5 | TRBV2 | TRBD2 | CASSERVVAGTRETQYF | TGTGCCAGCAGTGAAAGGGTGGTAGCGGGTACCAGGGAGACCCAGTACTTC
few | TRBJ2-1 | TRBV7-7 | TRBD2 | CASSLGAGVNEQFF | TGTGCCAGCAGCTTAGGAGCGGGAGTCAATGAGCAGTTCTTC
- | TRBJ2-3 | TRBV5-1 | - | CASSFTGTGTLSTDTQYF | TGCGCCAGCAGCTTCACCGGTACCGGGACCCTTAGCACAGATACGCAGTATTTT
- | TRBJ1-2 | TRBV12-3/TRBV12-4 | TRBD1 | CASSAGQAYGYTF | TGTGCCAGCAGTGCCGGACAGGCATATGGCTACACCTTC
few | TRBJ2-2 | TRBV24-1 | - | CATSGDILPGELFF | TGTGCCACCAGTGGGGACATCCTTCCCGGGGAGCTGTTTTTT
few | TRBJ2-7 | TRBV5-6 | TRBD2 | CASSPGLAGVPSYEQYF | TGTGCCAGCAGCCCGGGACTAGCGGGAGTCCCCTCCTACGAGCAGTACTTC
- | TRBJ1-4 | TRBV5-1 | TRBD1 | CASSPGTGKEKLFF | TGCGCCAGCAGCCCCGGGACAGGGAAGGAAAAACTGTTTTTT
- | TRBJ2-7 | TRBV5-1 | - | CASSLGQGRMYEQYF | TGCGCCAGCAGCTTGGGTCAGGGGAGGATGTACGAGCAGTACTTC
many | TRBJ1-6 | TRBV20-1 | TRBD1 | CSAPRQGGVNSPLHF | TGCAGTGCTCCCCGACAGGGGGGAGTCAATTCACCCCTCCACTTT
- | TRBJ1-5 | TRBV6-2/TRBV6-3 | TRBD1 | CASSHGQGGNQPQHF | TGTGCCAGCAGCCACGGACAGGGGGGAAATCAGCCCCAGCATTTT
many | TRBJ1-2 | TRBV20-1 | TRBD1 | CSAPQGVSYTF | TGCAGTGCTCCGCAGGGGGTCAGCTACACCTTC
few | TRBJ2-1 | TRBV7-8 | TRBD2 | CASSSDWGGNEQFF | TGTGCCAGCAGTTCTGATTGGGGGGGCAATGAGCAGTTCTTC
few | TRBJ2-7 | TRBV7-8 | - | CASSGRLGATYEQYF | TGTGCCAGCAGCGGAAGACTAGGGGCTACCTACGAGCAGTACTTC
- | TRBJ2-7 | TRBV27 | - | CASSTQQGPEQYF | TGTGCCAGCAGTACCCAACAGGGCCCCGAGCAGTACTTC
few | TRBJ1-1 | TRBV12-3/TRBV12-4 | TRBD1 | CASRSPGQGSEAFF | TGTGCCAGCAGATCCCCGGGACAGGGCAGTGAAGCTTTCTTT
- | TRBJ2-7 | TRBV6-2/TRBV6-3 | TRBD2 | CASSYPLGLAAFYEQYF | TGTGCCAGCAGTTACCCCTTAGGACTAGCGGCGTTCTACGAGCAGTACTTC
many | TRBJ2-7 | TRBV20-1 | TRBD2 | CSAARTSGKREQYF | TGCAGTGCCGCGAGGACTAGCGGGAAACGCGAGCAGTACTTC
- | TRBJ2-2 | TRBV5-1 | - | CASSLHEAGELFF | TGCGCCAGCAGCCTTCATGAGGCCGGGGAGCTGTTTTTT
- | TRBJ2-5 | TRBV12-3/TRBV12-4 | - | CASSLVMGGGETQYF | TGTGCCAGCAGTTTAGTCATGGGGGGTGGAGAGACCCAGTACTTC
- | TRBJ2-1 | TRBV18 | TRBD1 | CASSRNTGQGGNEQFF | TGTGCCAGCTCACGGAACACGGGACAGGGAGGCAATGAGCAGTTCTTC
- | TRBJ2-1 | TRBV6-2/TRBV6-3 | - | CASSYPGPNCF | TGTGCCAGCAGTTATCCGGGACCCAACTGCTTC
many | TRBJ2-5 | TRBV15 | - | CATSNSRGETQYF | TGTGCCACCAGCAATAGCCGAGGGGAGACCCAGTACTTC
few | TRBJ2-7 | TRBV20-1 | TRBD1 | CSARTFDRGYEQYF | TGCAGTGCTAGAACATTCGACAGGGGCTACGAGCAGTACTTC
many | TRBJ2-2 | TRBV27 | - | CASSLTMGELFF | TGTGCCAGCAGTCTTACCATGGGGGAGCTGTTTTTT
- | TRBJ1-6 | TRBV6-1 | - | CASSERLNSPLHF | TGTGCCAGCAGTGAACGGCTCAATTCACCCCTCCACTTT
- | TRBJ2-5 | TRBV24-1 | - | CATSDSTGRRIQETQYF | TGTGCCACCAGTGATTCTACGGGACGACGAATCCAAGAGACCCAGTACTTC
few | TRBJ1-4 | TRBV28 | TRBD1 | CASTGQGNEKLFF | TGTGCCAGCACAGGACAGGGCAATGAAAAACTGTTTTTT
few | TRBJ2-3 | TRBV20-1 | - | CSAPFAPRGSSTDTQYF | TGCAGTGCTCCATTTGCTCCCCGGGGATCTAGCACAGATACGCAGTATTTT
- | TRBJ2-7 | TRBV27 | TRBD2 | CASSSLAGGVSYEQYF | TGTGCCAGCAGCTCACTAGCGGGGGGAGTCTCCTACGAGCAGTACTTC
few | TRBJ2-7 | TRBV9 | - | CASSVGLTTYEQYF | TGTGCCAGCAGCGTAGGACTAACGACCTACGAGCAGTACTTC
few | TRBJ2-2 | TRBV4-3 | - | CASSHPLEGNTGELFF | TGCGCCAGCAGCCATCCCCTTGAGGGAAACACCGGGGAGCTGTTTTTT
few | TRBJ2-1 | TRBV6-1 | TRBD2 | CASRPRTSGSYNEQFF | TGTGCCAGCAGACCCCGGACTAGCGGGAGCTACAATGAGCAGTTCTTC
few | TRBJ2-3 | TRBV7-2 | - | CASSWALSTDTQYF | TGTGCCAGCAGCTGGGCTCTTAGCACAGATACGCAGTATTTT
- | TRBJ1-5 | TRBV30 | - | CAWSISNQPQHF | TGTGCCTGGAGTATTAGCAATCAGCCCCAGCATTTT
- | TRBJ1-4 | TRBV7-9 | - | CASSFRRGGKLFF | TGTGCCAGCAGCTTCCGCCGGGGGGGAAAACTGTTTTTT
few | TRBJ1-1 | TRBV10-3 | - | CAIRLKGNTEAFF | TGTGCCATCAGACTCAAAGGGAACACTGAAGCTTTCTTT
- | TRBJ2-5 | TRBV11-2 | TRBD1 | CASSPQGVLETQYF | TGTGCCAGCAGTCCACAGGGGGTTCTAGAGACCCAGTACTTC
- | TRBJ2-7 | TRBV7-2 | - | CASSLVRNSYEQYF | TGTGCCAGCAGCTTAGTGCGGAACTCCTACGAGCAGTACTTC
- | TRBJ1-5 | TRBV7-9 | TRBD1 | CASSSGQGINQPQHF | TGTGCCAGCAGCTCCGGACAGGGAATTAATCAGCCCCAGCATTTT
- | TRBJ2-7 | TRBV29-1 | - | CSVELPGEQYF | TGCAGCGTCGAGTTACCCGGCGAGCAGTACTTC
few | TRBJ1-5 | TRBV11-2 | - | CASSLYGDQPQHF | TGTGCCAGCAGCTTATACGGCGACCAGCCCCAGCATTTT
many | TRBJ2-3 | TRBV12-3/TRBV12-4 | TRBD2 | CASNLGTSDTDTQYF | TGTGCCAGCAACCTTGGGACTAGCGACACAGATACGCAGTATTTT
few | TRBJ2-2 | TRBV9 | - | CASSATGTDNTGELFF | TGTGCCAGCAGCGCCACCGGGACGGATAACACCGGGGAGCTGTTTTTT
few | TRBJ2-5 | TRBV5-1 | - | CASSRGSEQETQYF | TGCGCCAGCAGCAGAGGTAGCGAACAAGAGACCCAGTACTTC
few | TRBJ2-1 | TRBV19 | - | CASRHNGGPSYNEQFF | TGTGCCAGTAGGCATAACGGGGGGCCGAGCTACAATGAGCAGTTCTTC
few | TRBJ2-3 | TRBV12-3/TRBV12-4 | TRBD1 | CASSLGDRGYIDTQYF | TGTGCCAGCAGTTTAGGGGACAGGGGGTATATAGATACGCAGTATTTT
few | TRBJ2-5 | TRBV21-1 | - | CASSKVSFETQYF | TGTGCCAGCAGCAAGGTTAGCTTCGAGACCCAGTACTTC
many | TRBJ1-4 | TRBV5-1 | - | CASSLQATNEKLFF | TGCGCCAGCAGCCTCCAGGCTACTAATGAAAAACTGTTTTTT
few | TRBJ2-1 | TRBV20-1 | TRBD1 | CSPTGGEYNEQFF | TGCAGTCCAACAGGGGGCGAGTACAATGAGCAGTTCTTC
few | TRBJ2-3 | TRBV29-1 | TRBD2 | CSAAGGLADTQYF | TGCAGCGCAGCGGGGGGTCTTGCAGATACGCAGTATTTT
many | TRBJ1-2 | TRBV10-3 | TRBD1 | CAITGVDRQHGYTF | TGTGCCATCACCGGGGTGGACAGGCAGCATGGCTACACCTTC
- | TRBJ2-3 | TRBV11-2 | - | CASSPGHERRSDTQYF | TGTGCCAGCAGCCCCGGACACGAGCGTCGATCGGATACGCAGTATTTT
- | TRBJ2-3 | TRBV6-2/TRBV6-3 | TRBD2 | CASRSSGTSQNTQYF | TGTGCCAGCAGATCCTCCGGGACTAGCCAAAATACGCAGTATTTT
few | TRBJ2-3 | TRBV6-1 | TRBD2 | CASSEAGAGGIDTQYF | TGTGCCAGCAGTGAAGCGGGTGCCGGGGGGATAGATACGCAGTATTTT
- | TRBJ2-1 | TRBV20-1 | TRBD2 | CSARTSGKYNEQFF | TGCAGTGCTCGAACTAGCGGGAAATACAATGAGCAGTTCTTC
few | TRBJ2-1 | TRBV20-1 | - | CSATTSRGNNEQFF | TGCAGTGCAACAACTAGCCGGGGGAACAATGAGCAGTTCTTC